The clone carrying this TCR beta chain was found a few times. Its antigen remains unknown. Profiling relied on immunoSEQ multiplex PCR, and the TCRdb table lists in-frame clones only, not all of them. Of 9,500 to 15,000 clones in the sample, around 74% were seen once. The data belong to a study of T cell clones after liver transplantation. Whole-study context: As an antigen-independent comparator, third-party-reactive TCRbeta sequences came from pre-transplant mixed lymphocyte reactions.

Sorting of unstimulated PBMCs yielded separate CD3+CD4+ and CD3+CD8+ fractions. General observations from the study: Low donor cell numbers restricted donor-reactive repertoire measurement in a couple of subjects. Graft donor-reactive T cells possibly entered the graft instead of undergoing deletion.

Between the trimmed V and J ends, which lost 5 bases and 9 bases, there was a span of 16 bases. The CDR3 sequence is 13 residues long. Germline lookup yields CDR1 KGHSH and CDR2 LQKENI. The V call is TRBV18, the J call TRBJ1-1; D is undetermined. The sample in question was CD8+ T cells from blood, obtained at the 22-month timepoint. The origin of this receptor is a human patient who received a liver transplant. Some T cells may have originated in the graft donor. The CDR3: CASSKRVSFQAFF. CDR3 nucleotides: TGTGCCAGCTCAAAACGAGTTAGTTTTCAAGCTTTCTTT. Filled out from reference TRBV18 and TRBJ1-1, the complete variable domain reads NAGVMQNPRHLVRRRGQEARLRCSPMKGHSHVYWYRQLPEEGLKFMVYLQKENIIDESGMPKERFSAEFPKEGPSILRIQQVVRGDSAAYFCASSKRVSFQAFFGQGTRLTVV.